This T cell receptor (beta chain) was identified in a study of T cells in Graves' hyperthyroidism and ophthalmopathy. V gave up 0 bases and J gave up 5 bases; unmatched junction bases: 3. The germline V gene has CDR1 SGHRS and CDR2 YFSETQ. The CDR3 totals 15 residues. The PBMCs were sourced from fresh peripheral blood (approximately 9.6 ml). The CDR3 regions of TCR beta were amplified from RNA transcripts. The HTBI primer set was used in a first-round RT-PCR of the TCR CDR3. Each CDR3 protein is one row after TCRdb ran MiXCR on the multiplex PCR reads. Found here are about 400,000 distinct CDR3 sequences, 14% to 15% of them singletons; the top ten hold 30% to 35%.

The specimen sequenced was blood. This rearrangement joins TRBV5-1 to TRBJ2-2, with 8 bases identical to TRBD2. This sequence was found in a woman aged 30 to 39 with Graves' hyperthyroidism. CDR3 bases: TGCGCCAGCAGCTTGGCGGGAGGGGAGACCGGGGAGCTGTTTTTT. The encoded protein is CASSLAGGETGELFF.